This passage covers 31 T cell receptor beta chains from one sample sequenced in a study of sequential checkpoint blockade in melanoma. Treatment described: randomized to nivolumab then ipilimumab (arm A) or the reverse (arm B). The repertoire was sequenced with immunoSEQ multiplex PCR; TCRdb's copy has only in-frame clones and lacks some. The profile covers 15,000 to 20,000 clones, with just under 75% appearing a single time and about 20% taken by the ten largest. This specimen consisted of CD8+ T cells sorted from blood (inferred from file names), obtained from a patient given nivolumab and ipilimumab in sequence. Receptors were obtained from a human donor with melanoma.

The rearrangement links TRBV7-9 to TRBJ1-1; tentatively, D is TRBD1 (6 bases). The V end was cut by 5 bases, the J end by 3 bases, with 16 bases between. Germline V CDR1 and CDR2: SEHNR, FQNEAQ (reference sequence). The CDR3 sequence is 15 residues long. This CDR3 reads CASSRLQGKDTEAFF. Here the CDR3 DNA reads TGTGCCAGCAGCCGGCTACAGGGAAAGGACACTGAAGCTTTCTTT.

The CDR3 sequence is CASSVASGPTTEQYF. The CDR3 region has the DNA TGTGCCAGCAGCGTAGCTTCAGGGCCTACGACCGAGCAGTACTTC. The chain combines TRBV9 with TRBJ2-7, with D tentatively TRBD1 (5 bases). V gave up 0 bases and J gave up 6 bases, with 16 bases separating them. This CDR3 contains 15 residues. Germline CDR1 and CDR2: SGDLS and YYNGEE.

The V and J genes are TRBV28 and TRBJ2-5; 8 bases line up with TRBD2. This CDR3 is built from 12 residues. Losses at the gene ends were 10 bases for V and 4 bases for J; bases not matched to a gene: 5. Germline CDR1 is MDHEN and CDR2 is SYDVKM. In nucleotides, the CDR3 is TGTGCCACCCCTCTAGCGGGAGAGACCCAGTACTTC. Protein: CATPLAGETQYF.

The chain uses TRBV28 and TRBJ2-2; TRBD2 aligns across 11 bases. The CDR3 extends over 17 amino acids. The junction had 2 bases not matched to a gene; V was cut back by 1 base and J by 1 base. In germline, CDR1 is MDHEN, CDR2 SYDVKM. CDR3 sequence (DNA): TGTGCCAGCAGTTTATATCTAGCGGGAGGGAACACCGGGGAGCTGTTTTTT. It translates to CASSLYLAGGNTGELFF. The entire variable domain, with the rest obtained from reference TRBV28 and TRBJ2-2, is as follows: DVKVTQSSRYLVKRTGEKVFLECVQDMDHENMFWYRQDPGLGLRLIYFSYDVKMKEKGDIPEGYSVSREKKERFSLILESASTNQTSMYLCASSLYLAGGNTGELFFGEGSRLTVL.

The count of this clone is one. The chain links TRBV19 to TRBJ2-7; 7 nucleotides align to TRBD2. After removal of 5 bases from V and 5 bases from J, the junction contained 12 bases not matched to a gene. Germline V CDR1 and CDR2: LNHDA, SQIVND (reference sequence). The CDR3 spans 15 residues. The CDR3 loop reads CASSSREAVQDEQYF. CDR3 sequence (DNA): TGTGCCAGTAGTTCCCGGGAGGCAGTACAAGACGAGCAGTACTTC.

This sequence joins TRBV7-9 and TRBJ1-2; no reliable D call. The CDR3 length is 14 residues. Trimming took 0 bases from V and 5 from J, leaving 10 bases between them. Germline assignment: CDR1 SEHNR and CDR2 FQNEAQ (reference sequence). The CDR3 region is CASSLAPALYGYTF. The CDR3 nucleotides are TGTGCCAGCAGCTTAGCGCCCGCTCTATATGGCTACACCTTC.

The rearrangement links TRBV7-9 to TRBJ2-7; TRBD2 is a possible D gene (6 bases). CDR3 length: 14 amino acids. The V and J ends lost 5 bases and 1 base respectively, with 12 bases between them. The germline CDR1 and CDR2 sequences are SEHNR and FQNEAQ (reference sequence). The CDR3 DNA reads as TGTGCCAGCAGCGTAGGGGCGGGGTCCTACGAGCAGTACTTC. Translation gives CASSVGAGSYEQYF.

J is TRBJ1-1 and V is TRBV19; D is possibly TRBD1 (6 bases). V dropped 9 bases and J dropped 0 bases, with 17 bases sitting between them. The CDR3 spans 15 residues. The V gene's germline CDR1 is LNHDA and CDR2 SQIVND (reference sequence). The CDR3 nucleotides are TGTGCCAGCGGAAGAGGGGGGGGTATGAACACTGAAGCTTTCTTT. Amino acid sequence: CASGRGGGMNTEAFF.

This rearrangement joins TRBV23-1 to TRBJ1-4, with 7 positions matching TRBD1. TRBV23-1 counts as an open reading frame of uncertain function. The ends lost 0 bases at V and 4 bases at J; junction bases unmatched: 5. This CDR3 region has 16 residues. CDR3 nucleotides: TGCGCCAGCAGTCAATCGGGGGGACAGTGTAATGAAAAACTGTTTTTT. This codes for CASSQSGGQCNEKLFF.

V is TRBV30 and J is TRBJ2-7, with 7 bases lining up with TRBD2. The CDR3 is made up of 13 amino acids. With 0 bases clipped from V and 3 bases from J, the junction kept 2 bases outside the gene matches. CDR1 is GTSNPN and CDR2 is SVGIG in the germline V gene (reference sequence). In nucleotides, the CDR3 is TGTGCCTGGAGTGTGGGGGAGGGCTACGAGCAGTACTTC. Its protein is CAWSVGEGYEQYF.

The chain joins TRBV11-2 to TRBJ2-7; 11 nucleotides line up with TRBD1. Germline V gene lookup returns CDR1 SGHAT and CDR2 FQNNGV. V dropped 4 bases and J dropped 3; count of bases not matched to a gene: 5. This CDR3 is built from 15 residues. The CDR3 here is CASSSLGTGGYEQYF. The CDR3 bases are TGTGCCAGCAGCTCCCTAGGGACAGGGGGCTACGAGCAGTACTTC.

This chain links TRBV2 with TRBJ2-7, with 9 bases aligning to TRBD1. Trimming removed 6 bases from V and 3 bases from J; junction bases left unmatched: 3. Germline V gene lookup returns CDR1 SNHLY and CDR2 FYNNEI. The CDR3 is made up of 13 amino acids. CDR3 protein: CASRHRGLYEQYF. DNA of the CDR3: TGTGCCAGCAGGCACAGGGGGCTCTACGAGCAGTACTTC.

The chain employs TRBV27 and TRBJ2-7; D uncertain. Trimming cost V 5 bases and J 0 bases, with 8 bases left between them. Germline V lookup: CDR1 MNHEY, CDR2 SMNVEV (reference sequence). This CDR3 has 13 residues. In nucleotides, the CDR3 is TGTGCCAGCAGTCCCACGGGCTCCTACGAGCAGTACTTC. This encodes CASSPTGSYEQYF.

V and J are TRBV11-2 and TRBJ1-1; no definite D call. Trimming removed 6 bases from V and 0 bases from J, with 14 bases in between. Germline CDR1 SGHAT, CDR2 FQNNGV. The CDR3 consists of 15 residues. CDR3 sequence (DNA): TGTGCCAGCAGACCAAGAGACACCGTGAACACTGAAGCTTTCTTT. It specifies CASRPRDTVNTEAFF.

This clone was observed a handful of times. J is TRBJ1-2 and V is TRBV28, with 9 bases that match TRBD1. CDR3 length: 15 residues. The germline CDR1 and CDR2 sequences are MDHEN and SYDVKM. V was clipped by 4 bases and J by 9 bases; unmatched bases: 12. The chain's CDR3 is CASSSPDRGSRSYTF. As DNA, the CDR3 is TGTGCCAGCAGTTCCCCGGACAGGGGCTCCCGGAGCTACACCTTC.

The chain couples TRBV5-6 to TRBJ1-2; 10 nucleotides agree with TRBD1. Germline CDR1 SGHDT, CDR2 YYEEEE. The CDR3 covers 14 residues. Germline trimming cut 4 bases from V and 5 bases from J; bases unmatched to any gene: 5. The CDR3 coding sequence is TGTGCCAGCAGCCCCGGGACAGGGGTTTATGGCTACACCTTC. Protein sequence: CASSPGTGVYGYTF.

The chain links TRBV19 to TRBJ1-5, with D tentatively TRBD1 (6 bases). V lost 3 bases to trimming and J lost 0 bases, with 9 bases between them. The CDR3 covers 15 residues. Germline values: CDR1 LNHDA, CDR2 SQIVND (reference sequence). CDR3 residues: CASSMGHYSNQPQHF. In nucleotides, the CDR3 is TGTGCCAGTAGTATGGGACACTATAGCAATCAGCCCCAGCATTTT. Together with reference TRBV19 and TRBJ1-5, the CDR3 gives the full variable domain: DGGITQSPKYLFRKEGQNVTLSCEQNLNHDAMYWYRQDPGQGLRLIYYSQIVNDFQKGDIAEGYSVSREKKESFPLTVTSAQKNPTAFYLCASSMGHYSNQPQHFGDGTRLSIL.

This sequence joins TRBV28 and TRBJ2-7, with D maybe TRBD2 (6 bases). Deletions cut 5 bases from V and 2 bases from J, with 22 bases between. The germline V gene encodes CDR1 MDHEN and CDR2 SYDVKM. There are 17 residues in the CDR3. In nucleotides, the CDR3 is TGTGCCAGCAGTACCCCCTCTAGCGCCGATGCTCCCTACGAGCAGTACTTC. Protein: CASSTPSSADAPYEQYF.

The genes are TRBV12-5 and TRBJ2-1; weak D call: TRBD1 (5 bases). With 4 bases removed from V and 0 bases from J, the gap between germline ends came to 10 bases. Germline CDR1 reads LGHNT; CDR2 reads FRNRAP. This CDR3 has 15 residues. The CDR3 here is CASGSQGRSYNEQFF. CDR3 DNA sequence: TGTGCTAGTGGTTCTCAGGGTCGCTCCTACAATGAGCAGTTCTTC.

V usage is TRBV19 and J usage is TRBJ1-1; D uncertain. From germline, CDR1 is LNHDA and CDR2 SQIVND (reference sequence). V was shortened by 10 bases and J by 4 bases, with 13 bases between the two germline ends. This CDR3 region has 12 residues. CDR3 sequence: CATSDGVTEAFF. The CDR3 nucleotides are TGTGCCACTTCCGACGGAGTCACTGAAGCTTTCTTT.

This clone was counted only a few times. CDR3 DNA: TGTGCCAGCAGTTTATATGGGACAGGGGCCTACGAGCAGTACTTC. Translation gives CASSLYGTGAYEQYF. The chain has TRBV28 and TRBJ2-7; TRBD1 matches at 10 bases. Looked up from germline, CDR1 is MDHEN and CDR2 is SYDVKM. J was trimmed by 2 bases and V by 1 base; bases with no gene match: 2. This CDR3 has 15 amino acids.

In DNA, the CDR3 is TGTGCCAGCAGCTTAGTCTATCCGGTATCCCTCCACTTT. As protein: CASSLVYPVSLHF. The chain carries TRBV7-9 and TRBJ1-6; no firm D call. V lost 1 base and J lost 14, with 12 bases in between. Germline loops: CDR1 SEHNR, CDR2 FQNEAQ (reference sequence). The CDR3 contains 13 residues.

The rearrangement uses TRBV6-6 and TRBJ1-2; 7 bases match TRBD1. V gave up 5 bases and J gave up 4 bases; unmatched junction bases: 7. CDR3 length: 14 amino acids. The germline CDR1 and CDR2 sequences are MNHNY and SVGAGI (reference sequence). CDR3 in DNA: TGTGCCAGCAGTCACAGGGGAATAGGCTATGGCTACACCTTC. Protein sequence: CASSHRGIGYGYTF.

The J gene is TRBJ2-7, the V gene TRBV5-1, with 8 nucleotides matching TRBD1. CDR1 and CDR2 from the germline V gene are SGHRS and YFSETQ. V was clipped by 4 bases and J by 0 bases; unmatched bases: 6. This CDR3 has 15 amino acids. The CDR3 DNA reads TGCGCCAGCAGCCCCAGGACAGGGCTCTCCTACGAGCAGTACTTC. Its protein product is CASSPRTGLSYEQYF.

By frequency in the sample, this clone is medium-sized (0.01 to 0.1%). This rearrangement joins TRBV28 to TRBJ1-5, with D tentatively TRBD1 (6 bases). Germline CDR1 reads MDHEN; CDR2 reads SYDVKM. Trimming shortened V by 4 bases and J by 0 bases, and 22 bases separated the two germline ends. The CDR3 covers 19 residues. The DNA for the CDR3 is TGTGCCAGCAGTTCCAGTTGGGGCTATACAGGGAATAGCAATCAGCCCCAGCATTTT. It codes for CASSSSWGYTGNSNQPQHF.

This clone was seen only once. J is TRBJ1-2 and V is TRBV5-1; D is perhaps TRBD1 (5 bases). Germline V gene sequence: CDR1 SGHRS, CDR2 YFSETQ. This CDR3 spans 14 amino acids. Trimming took 4 bases from V and 5 from J, leaving 15 bases between them. CDR3 DNA: TGCGCCAGCAGCCCCCTGACAGATAAGTATGGCTACACCTTC. This encodes CASSPLTDKYGYTF.

The V and J genes are TRBV9 and TRBJ1-6, with 10 bases aligning to TRBD1. CDR3 length: 17 amino acids. The ends lost 3 bases at V and 2 bases at J; junction bases unmatched: 5. Germline V lookup: CDR1 SGDLS, CDR2 YYNGEE. In DNA form, the CDR3 reads TGTGCCAGCAGCGAGGGACAGGGGACGGCCTATAATTCACCCCTCCACTTT. This sequence encodes CASSEGQGTAYNSPLHF.

The V and J genes are TRBV19 and TRBJ1-1, with 7 bases lining up with TRBD1. Germline V gene sequence: CDR1 LNHDA, CDR2 SQIVND (reference sequence). CDR3 length: 14 amino acids. Trimming removed 3 bases from V and 2 bases from J; junction bases left unmatched: 3. This CDR3 reads CASSIWDSNTEAFF. The CDR3 DNA follows: TGTGCCAGTAGTATTTGGGACAGCAACACTGAAGCTTTCTTT.

This chain uses TRBV19 with TRBJ1-2; a weak D match, TRBD1 (5 bases). The CDR3 extends over 15 amino acids. The V end lost 3 bases, the J end lost 4 bases, and 15 bases lay between the germline ends. The germline V gene has CDR1 LNHDA and CDR2 SQIVND (reference sequence). The CDR3 DNA follows: TGTGCCAGTAGTATTACAGGCAAATCTGGCTATGGCTACACCTTC. Amino acid sequence: CASSITGKSGYGYTF. Based on the CDR3 plus reference TRBV19 and TRBJ1-2, the full variable domain is DGGITQSPKYLFRKEGQNVTLSCEQNLNHDAMYWYRQDPGQGLRLIYYSQIVNDFQKGDIAEGYSVSREKKESFPLTVTSAQKNPTAFYLCASSITGKSGYGYTFGSGTRLTVV.

This clone appeared a few times. This chain connects TRBV6-1 to TRBJ1-3; possibly TRBD1 for D (6 bases). This CDR3 is built from 13 residues. V was trimmed by 6 bases and J by 5 bases, leaving 11 bases between them. Per the germline V gene, CDR1 is MNHNS and CDR2 is SASEGT. CDR3 in amino acids: CASRLDSRNTIYF. The DNA for the CDR3 is TGTGCCAGCAGATTGGACAGTAGAAACACCATATATTTT.

The genes are TRBV6-1 and TRBJ2-7; D is possibly TRBD1 (6 bases). Germline V gene sequence: CDR1 MNHNS, CDR2 SASEGT. The CDR3 sequence is 16 residues long. Deletions cut 3 bases from V and 6 bases from J, with 21 bases between. CDR3: CASSDFGGTPTSEQYF. The CDR3 DNA reads as TGTGCCAGCAGTGATTTTGGGGGCACCCCTACATCCGAGCAGTACTTC.